The 9 T cell receptor beta chains listed next were all sequenced from one sample in a study of blood T cell repertoires in COVID-19. The data were produced by immunoSEQ multiplex PCR, yet TCRdb's version contains in-frame clones alone and is incomplete. The data contain some 280,000 clones, roughly 90% of them seen just once; the ten biggest clones take up under 3.5%. The sample was peripheral blood. These receptors all come from a woman aged 25 to 45 with active or convalescent COVID-19.

This clone turned up a few times. The V gene is TRBV7-9, the J gene TRBJ1-6, with D possibly matching TRBD1 (5 bases). Germline V gene sequence: CDR1 SEHNR, CDR2 FQNEAQ (reference sequence). The CDR3 spans 15 residues. Trimming shortened V by 0 bases and J by 7 bases, and 10 bases separated the two germline ends. This CDR3 reads CASSLAPGGNSPLHF. Here the CDR3 DNA reads TGTGCCAGCAGCTTAGCTCCCGGGGGGAATTCACCCCTCCACTTT. Complete variable domain (other parts from reference TRBV7-9 and TRBJ1-6): DTGVSQNPRHKITKRGQNVTFRCDPISEHNRLYWYRQTLGQGPEFLTYFQNEAQLEKSRLLSDRFSAERPKGSFSTLEIQRTEQGDSAMYLCASSLAPGGNSPLHFGNGTRLTVT.

This sequence joins TRBV24-1 and TRBJ2-1, with TRBD1 matching over 8 bases. The CDR3 sequence is 15 residues long. Losses at the gene ends were 3 bases for V and 10 bases for J; bases not matched to a gene: 10. The germline V gene has CDR1 KGHDR and CDR2 SFDVKD. The DNA of the CDR3 is TGTGCCACCAGTGATGTTGGGACAGGCCAAAACGAGCAGTTCTTC. It translates to CATSDVGTGQNEQFF.

The V and J genes are TRBV30 and TRBJ1-1, with 12 bases identical to TRBD1. V lost 2 bases, J lost 1 base, and 2 bases stayed unmatched. The CDR3 is 15 amino acids. Germline V gene data show CDR1 as GTSNPN and CDR2 as SVGIG (reference sequence). The CDR3 sequence is CAWSPGQGANTEAFF. The CDR3 DNA is TGTGCCTGGAGTCCGGGACAGGGGGCGAACACTGAAGCTTTCTTT.

The chain combines TRBV20-1 with TRBJ2-1, with 7 bases that match TRBD2. J lost 3 bases, V lost 3 bases, and 5 bases had no gene match. Germline V lookup: CDR1 DFQATT, CDR2 SNEGSKA (reference sequence). The CDR3 extends over 14 amino acids. CDR3 region: CSASGGGNYNEQFF. Here the CDR3 DNA reads TGCAGTGCTAGTGGCGGGGGTAACTACAATGAGCAGTTCTTC.

V gene TRBV30 combines with J gene TRBJ2-7, with D perhaps matching TRBD1 (6 bases). Trimming cost V 3 bases and J 1 base, with 7 bases left between them. The length of the CDR3 is 12 residues. The germline V gene encodes CDR1 GTSNPN and CDR2 SVGIG (reference sequence). This CDR3 reads CAWRGGSYEQYF. As DNA, the CDR3 is TGTGCCTGGAGAGGGGGTTCCTACGAGCAGTACTTC.

The V call is TRBV4-2, the J call TRBJ1-2; tentative D call: TRBD1 (5 bases). The CDR3 totals 16 residues. V dropped 4 bases and J dropped 2 bases, with 17 bases sitting between them. In germline, CDR1 is LGHNA, CDR2 YNFKEQ. The CDR3 DNA follows: TGTGCCAGCAGCCGGTCAGAGGGGAGGGTCAACTATGGCTACACCTTC. Protein product: CASSRSEGRVNYGYTF.

The gene calls are TRBV5-1 and TRBJ2-3; no clear D. CDR3 length: 15 residues. Looked up from germline, CDR1 is SGHRS and CDR2 is YFSETQ. V was trimmed by 2 bases and J by 2 bases, leaving 12 bases between them. The CDR3 spells CASSLVGAFTDTQYF. The CDR3 nucleotides are TGCGCCAGCAGCTTAGTCGGAGCATTCACAGATACGCAGTATTTT. Full variable domain (remainder filled in from reference TRBV5-1 and TRBJ2-3): KAGVTQTPRYLIKTRGQQVTLSCSPISGHRSVSWYQQTPGQGLQFLFEYFSETQRNKGNFPGRFSGRQFSNSRSEMNVSTLELGDSALYLCASSLVGAFTDTQYFGPGTRLTVL.

The J gene is TRBJ2-3, the V gene TRBV29-1; 10 bases map to TRBD1. Looked up from germline, CDR1 is SQVTM and CDR2 is ANQGSEA. The J segment lost 3 bases and the V segment lost 2 bases, leaving 2 bases of the junction unmatched. This CDR3 region has 14 residues. CDR3 amino acids: CSVETGQGTDTQYF. For the CDR3, the DNA is TGCAGCGTTGAAACGGGACAGGGGACAGATACGCAGTATTTT.

The chain couples TRBV27 to TRBJ2-3; TRBD2 aligns across 14 bases. V gave up 0 bases and J gave up 2 bases; unmatched junction bases: 1. Germline V lookup: CDR1 MNHEY, CDR2 SMNVEV (reference sequence). CDR3 length: 17 amino acids. CDR3 coding DNA: TGTGCCAGCAGTTTATCGGGACTAGCGGGAGTCACAGATACGCAGTATTTT. Translation: CASSLSGLAGVTDTQYF.